This TCR beta chain was identified in a study of T cells in Graves' hyperthyroidism and ophthalmopathy. This clonotype showed up many times. The CDR3 regions of TCR beta were amplified from RNA transcripts. TCR CDR3 underwent first-round RT-PCR with the HTBI primer set. TCRdb called the multiplex PCR reads again in MiXCR, with one record for every CDR3 protein. The repertoire holds fewer than 350,000 distinct CDR3 sequences, with about an eighth as singletons. The receptor was derived from a woman aged 30 to 39 with Graves' hyperthyroidism that later progressed to Graves' ophthalmopathy. Sample: blood.

The CDR3 here is CASSLGERGELFF. DNA of the CDR3: TGTGCCAGCAGCTTAGGAGAGCGCGGGGAGCTGTTTTTT. The chain is built from TRBV11-1 and TRBJ2-2; D unresolved. CDR1 is SGHAT, CDR2 FQDESV, per germline (reference sequence). This CDR3 is 13 amino acids long. Trimming pared 1 base from V and 7 bases from J, leaving 7 bases between.